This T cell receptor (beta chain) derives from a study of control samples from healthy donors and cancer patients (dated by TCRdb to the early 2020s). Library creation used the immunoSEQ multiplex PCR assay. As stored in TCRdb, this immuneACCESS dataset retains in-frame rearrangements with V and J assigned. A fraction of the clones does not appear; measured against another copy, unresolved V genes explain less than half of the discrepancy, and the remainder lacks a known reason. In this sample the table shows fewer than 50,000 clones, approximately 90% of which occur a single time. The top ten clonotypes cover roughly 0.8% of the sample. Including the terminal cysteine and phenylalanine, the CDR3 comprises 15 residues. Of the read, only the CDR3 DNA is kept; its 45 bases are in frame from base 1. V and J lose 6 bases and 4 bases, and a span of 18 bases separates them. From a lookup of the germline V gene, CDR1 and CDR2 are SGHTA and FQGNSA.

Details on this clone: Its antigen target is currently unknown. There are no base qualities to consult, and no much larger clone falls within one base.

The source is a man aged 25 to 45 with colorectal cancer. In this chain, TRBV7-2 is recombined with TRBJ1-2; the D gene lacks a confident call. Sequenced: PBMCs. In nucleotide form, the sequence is TGTGCCAGCAGACCTCGGGAGATTATGGGCTATGGCTACACCTTC. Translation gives CASRPREIMGYGYTF.